A selection of T cell receptor beta chains follows, all from one sample in a study of control samples from healthy donors and cancer patients. Measured with immunoSEQ multiplex PCR; TCRdb has only the in-frame clones, and not every one. The table lists about 79,000 clones, 93% of them singletons. Sequencing was carried out using PBMCs. All receptors derive from a woman aged 40 to 50 with lung cancer. The conserved cysteine and the conserved F or W are not part of the CDR3 here. Fields, in order: CDR3 protein, J gene, V gene.

cdr3_aa: SVDRGLNEQY
j_call: TRBJ2-7
v_call: TRBV29-1

cdr3_aa: ASTPTGGVIEQY
j_call: TRBJ2-7
v_call: TRBV6-5

cdr3_aa: ASSLPLMNTEAF
j_call: TRBJ1-1
v_call: TRBV18

cdr3_aa: ASSPSGLREQY
j_call: TRBJ2-7
v_call: TRBV6-5

cdr3_aa: ASTPGGVDSPLH
j_call: TRBJ1-6
v_call: TRBV5-1

cdr3_aa: ASSPDTEENEQF
j_call: TRBJ2-1
v_call: TRBV5-6

cdr3_aa: ASIRGETNEQF
j_call: TRBJ2-1
v_call: TRBV2

cdr3_aa: ASSFSGGPQPYNEQF
j_call: TRBJ2-1
v_call: TRBV7-6

cdr3_aa: ASSFPRTREAF
j_call: TRBJ1-1
v_call: TRBV11-2

cdr3_aa: ASSLSGNYGYT
j_call: TRBJ1-2
v_call: TRBV5-1

cdr3_aa: ASSVGDYSNQPQH
j_call: TRBJ1-5
v_call: TRBV9

cdr3_aa: ASSLEGAYNSPLH
j_call: TRBJ1-6
v_call: TRBV5-1

cdr3_aa: ASSYGTSGGALDTQY
j_call: TRBJ2-3
v_call: TRBV6-2/TRBV6-3

cdr3_aa: ATRGGSQEKLF
j_call: TRBJ1-4
v_call: TRBV19

cdr3_aa: ASGRPDGGYT
j_call: TRBJ1-2
v_call: TRBV12-5

cdr3_aa: ASSRIGELF
j_call: TRBJ2-2
v_call: TRBV6-6

cdr3_aa: ASSLVTGLATEGEDTQY
j_call: TRBJ2-3
v_call: TRBV11-3

cdr3_aa: ASNIGQGLEAF
j_call: TRBJ1-1
v_call: TRBV6-5

cdr3_aa: ASSPGSYEQY
j_call: TRBJ2-7
v_call: TRBV14

cdr3_aa: AWSRDGEKLF
j_call: TRBJ1-4
v_call: TRBV30

cdr3_aa: ASSSGTVSYEQY
j_call: TRBJ2-7
v_call: TRBV7-9

cdr3_aa: ASSSEYNEQF
j_call: TRBJ2-1
v_call: TRBV12-3/TRBV12-4

cdr3_aa: ASSLFWSSTDTQY
j_call: TRBJ2-3
v_call: TRBV28

cdr3_aa: ATSSRGGRAVELF
j_call: TRBJ2-2
v_call: TRBV15

cdr3_aa: ASKTGGQSYNEQF
j_call: TRBJ2-1
v_call: TRBV6-5

cdr3_aa: ASSGTGSSSANYGYT
j_call: TRBJ1-2
v_call: TRBV9

cdr3_aa: ASSEGSTGFGEKLF
j_call: TRBJ1-4
v_call: TRBV25-1

cdr3_aa: ASSVGAGDNEQF
j_call: TRBJ2-1
v_call: TRBV9

cdr3_aa: AISDEDRGSPPLH
j_call: TRBJ1-6
v_call: TRBV10-3

cdr3_aa: ASSQLEGAGGSPYEQY
j_call: TRBJ2-7
v_call: TRBV14

cdr3_aa: ASSPGAGRFYSNQPQH
j_call: TRBJ1-5
v_call: TRBV3-1/TRBV3-2

cdr3_aa: ASKGDRDGYT
j_call: TRBJ1-2
v_call: TRBV7-8

cdr3_aa: ASRDTGSSYNSPLH
j_call: TRBJ1-6
v_call: TRBV6-4

cdr3_aa: ASSYSNSYGYT
j_call: TRBJ1-2
v_call: TRBV6-2/TRBV6-3

cdr3_aa: ASTQELLSSNEQF
j_call: TRBJ2-1
v_call: TRBV3-1/TRBV3-2

cdr3_aa: ASSHWEGYT
j_call: TRBJ1-2
v_call: TRBV23-1

cdr3_aa: ASSPGTVNTEAF
j_call: TRBJ1-1
v_call: TRBV13

cdr3_aa: ASSEAPETRMNTEAF
j_call: TRBJ1-1
v_call: TRBV2

cdr3_aa: ASSIEGLRQPQH
j_call: TRBJ1-5
v_call: TRBV19

cdr3_aa: ASSQQGIGYGYT
j_call: TRBJ1-2
v_call: TRBV19

cdr3_aa: ASSLLNEKLF
j_call: TRBJ1-4
v_call: TRBV11-2

cdr3_aa: ASSSTASGLAGGTGEQY
j_call: TRBJ2-7
v_call: TRBV7-9

cdr3_aa: ASSPRTGSGTGELF
j_call: TRBJ2-2
v_call: TRBV4-1

cdr3_aa: ASSFSWANYGYT
j_call: TRBJ1-2
v_call: TRBV28

cdr3_aa: ASSQERGTGYGYT
j_call: TRBJ1-2
v_call: TRBV4-1

cdr3_aa: ASSVGGSYEQY
j_call: TRBJ2-7
v_call: TRBV9

cdr3_aa: ASSLSGEHYGYT
j_call: TRBJ1-2
v_call: TRBV27

cdr3_aa: AWSIGTEQF
j_call: TRBJ2-1
v_call: TRBV30

cdr3_aa: ASSPGYGGTIIVGQF
j_call: TRBJ2-1
v_call: TRBV3-1/TRBV3-2

cdr3_aa: ASSLTRGTEAF
j_call: TRBJ1-1
v_call: TRBV27

cdr3_aa: AWREREAF
j_call: TRBJ1-1
v_call: TRBV30

cdr3_aa: ASSSGGEQY
j_call: TRBJ2-7
v_call: TRBV7-7

cdr3_aa: AISETGTPEAF
j_call: TRBJ1-1
v_call: TRBV10-3

cdr3_aa: ASSLSGIEAF
j_call: TRBJ1-1
v_call: TRBV7-9